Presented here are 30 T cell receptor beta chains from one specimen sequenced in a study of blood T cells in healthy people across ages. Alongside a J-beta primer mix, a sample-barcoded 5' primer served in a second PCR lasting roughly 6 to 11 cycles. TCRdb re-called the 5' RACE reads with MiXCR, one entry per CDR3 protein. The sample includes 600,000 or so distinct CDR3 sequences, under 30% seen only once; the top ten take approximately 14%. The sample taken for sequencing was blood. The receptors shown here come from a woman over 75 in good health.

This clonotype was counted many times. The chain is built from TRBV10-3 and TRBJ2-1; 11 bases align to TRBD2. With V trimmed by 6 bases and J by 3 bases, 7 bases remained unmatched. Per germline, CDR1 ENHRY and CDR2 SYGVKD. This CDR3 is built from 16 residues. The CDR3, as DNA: TGTGCCATCAGCGAAACTAGCGGGGGCTTCTACAATGAGCAGTTCTTC. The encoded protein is CAISETSGGFYNEQFF.

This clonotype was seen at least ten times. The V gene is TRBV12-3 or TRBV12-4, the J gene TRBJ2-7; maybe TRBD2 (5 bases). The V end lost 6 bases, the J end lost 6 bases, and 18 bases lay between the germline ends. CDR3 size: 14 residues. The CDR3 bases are TGTGCCAGCAGCCGCACGGGAATTGGAGGCGAGCAGTACTTC. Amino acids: CASSRTGIGGEQYF.

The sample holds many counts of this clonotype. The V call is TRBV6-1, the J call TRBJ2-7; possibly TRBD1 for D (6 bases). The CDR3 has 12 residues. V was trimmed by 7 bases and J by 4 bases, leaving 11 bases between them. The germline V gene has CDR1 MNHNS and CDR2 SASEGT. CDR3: CASIGTRYEQYF. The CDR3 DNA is TGTGCCAGCATTGGGACAAGATACGAGCAGTACTTC.

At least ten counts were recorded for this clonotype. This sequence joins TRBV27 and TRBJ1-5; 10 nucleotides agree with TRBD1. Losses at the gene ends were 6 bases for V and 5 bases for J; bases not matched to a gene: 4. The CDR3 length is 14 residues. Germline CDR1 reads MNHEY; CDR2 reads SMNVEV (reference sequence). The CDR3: CASRPTGGHQPQHF. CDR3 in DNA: TGTGCCAGCAGACCGACAGGGGGCCATCAGCCCCAGCATTTT.

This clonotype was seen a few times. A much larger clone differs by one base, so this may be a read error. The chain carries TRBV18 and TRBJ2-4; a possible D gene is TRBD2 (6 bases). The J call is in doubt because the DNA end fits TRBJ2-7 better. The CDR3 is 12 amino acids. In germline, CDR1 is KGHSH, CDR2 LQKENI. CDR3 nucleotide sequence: TGTGCCTGCTCACCGCAGGGAGGCGAGCAGTACTTC. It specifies CACSPQGGEQYF.

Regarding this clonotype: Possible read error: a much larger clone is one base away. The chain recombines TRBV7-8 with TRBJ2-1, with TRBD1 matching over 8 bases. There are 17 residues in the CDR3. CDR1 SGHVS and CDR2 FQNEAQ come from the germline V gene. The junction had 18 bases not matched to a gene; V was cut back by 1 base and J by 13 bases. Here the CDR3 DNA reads TGTGCCAGCAGCTTAGGGGGGGCAGGGGGCGGATGGGAGACCCAGTTCTTC. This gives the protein CASSLGGAGGGWETQFF.

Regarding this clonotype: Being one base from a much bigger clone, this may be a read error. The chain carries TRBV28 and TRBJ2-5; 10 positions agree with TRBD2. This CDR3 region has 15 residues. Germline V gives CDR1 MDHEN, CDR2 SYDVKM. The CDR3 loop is CAGSLTSGGAGTQYF. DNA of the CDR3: TGTGCCGGCAGTTTAACAAGCGGGGGGGCCGGGACCCAGTACTTC.

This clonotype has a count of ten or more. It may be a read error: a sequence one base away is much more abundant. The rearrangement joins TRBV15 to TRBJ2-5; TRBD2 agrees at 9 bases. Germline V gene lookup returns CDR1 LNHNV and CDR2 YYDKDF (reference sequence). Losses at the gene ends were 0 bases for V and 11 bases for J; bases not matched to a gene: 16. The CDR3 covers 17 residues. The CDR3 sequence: CATSRETPQRGANEQYF. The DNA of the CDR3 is TGTGCCACCAGCAGAGAGACCCCCCAGCGGGGGGCAAATGAGCAGTACTTC.

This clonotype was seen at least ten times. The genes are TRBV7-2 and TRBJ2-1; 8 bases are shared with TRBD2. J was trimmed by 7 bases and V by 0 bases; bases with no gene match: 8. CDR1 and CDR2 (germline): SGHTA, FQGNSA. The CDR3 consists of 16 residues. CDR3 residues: CASSLAGQRGRNEQFF. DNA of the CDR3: TGTGCCAGCAGCTTAGCAGGGCAGCGGGGGAGGAATGAGCAGTTCTTC.

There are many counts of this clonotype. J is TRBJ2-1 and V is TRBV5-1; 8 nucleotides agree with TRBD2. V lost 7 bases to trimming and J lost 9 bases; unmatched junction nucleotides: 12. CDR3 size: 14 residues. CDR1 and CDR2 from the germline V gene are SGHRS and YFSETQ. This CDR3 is CASHFRGGPGEQFF. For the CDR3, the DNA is TGCGCCAGCCACTTCCGGGGGGGCCCGGGTGAGCAGTTCTTC.

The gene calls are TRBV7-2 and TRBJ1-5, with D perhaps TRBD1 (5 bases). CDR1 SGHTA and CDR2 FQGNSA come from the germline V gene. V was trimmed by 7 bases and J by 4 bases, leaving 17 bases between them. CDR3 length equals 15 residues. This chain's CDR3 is CASTMPGRQNQPQHF. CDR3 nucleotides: TGTGCCAGCACCATGCCGGGACGGCAGAATCAGCCCCAGCATTTT.

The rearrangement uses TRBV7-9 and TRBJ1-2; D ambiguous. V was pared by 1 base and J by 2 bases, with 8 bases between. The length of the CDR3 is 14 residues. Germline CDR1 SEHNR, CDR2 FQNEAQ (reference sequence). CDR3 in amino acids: CASSLDSGNYGYTF. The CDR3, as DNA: TGTGCCAGCAGCTTAGACTCCGGGAACTATGGCTACACCTTC.

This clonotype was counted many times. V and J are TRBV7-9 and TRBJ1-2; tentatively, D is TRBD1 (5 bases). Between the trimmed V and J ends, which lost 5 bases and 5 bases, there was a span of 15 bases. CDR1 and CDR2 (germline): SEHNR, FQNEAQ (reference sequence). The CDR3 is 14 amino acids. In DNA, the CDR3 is TGTGCCAGCAGCGCGGGGACGGTTACTTATGGCTACACCTTC. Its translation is CASSAGTVTYGYTF.

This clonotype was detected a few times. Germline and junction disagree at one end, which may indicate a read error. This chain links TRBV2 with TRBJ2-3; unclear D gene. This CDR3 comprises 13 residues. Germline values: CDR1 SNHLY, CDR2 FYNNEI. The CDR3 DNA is TGTGCCAGCAGTGAGGAGTACACAGATACGCGGTATTTT. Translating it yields CASSEEYTDTRYF.

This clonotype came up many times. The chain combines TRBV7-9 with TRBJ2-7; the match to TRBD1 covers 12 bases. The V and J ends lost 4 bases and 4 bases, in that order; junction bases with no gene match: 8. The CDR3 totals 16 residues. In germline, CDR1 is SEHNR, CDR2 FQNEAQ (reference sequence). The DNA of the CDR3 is TGTGCCAGCAGCTCAGCTGGGACAGGGGGCAAGTACGAGCAGTACTTC. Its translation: CASSSAGTGGKYEQYF.

This CDR3 is CSVVGIAGGPQGNEQYF. The CDR3 DNA reads TGCAGCGTTGTTGGGATAGCGGGGGGCCCCCAGGGAAATGAGCAGTACTTC. V is TRBV29-1 and J is TRBJ2-5; TRBD2 matches 10 bases. Germline lookup yields CDR1 SQVTM and CDR2 ANQGSEA. The CDR3 is 17 residues long. V lost 4 bases and J lost 11; bases outside the gene matches: 22.

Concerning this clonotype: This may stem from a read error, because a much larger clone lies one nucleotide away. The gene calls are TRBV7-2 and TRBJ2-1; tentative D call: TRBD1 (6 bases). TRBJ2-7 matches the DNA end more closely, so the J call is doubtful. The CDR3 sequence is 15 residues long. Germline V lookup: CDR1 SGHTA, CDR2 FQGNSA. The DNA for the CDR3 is TGTGCCAGCAGTTATGCAGGGGAGTCCTACAATGAGCAGTACTTC. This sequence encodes CASSYAGESYNEQYF.

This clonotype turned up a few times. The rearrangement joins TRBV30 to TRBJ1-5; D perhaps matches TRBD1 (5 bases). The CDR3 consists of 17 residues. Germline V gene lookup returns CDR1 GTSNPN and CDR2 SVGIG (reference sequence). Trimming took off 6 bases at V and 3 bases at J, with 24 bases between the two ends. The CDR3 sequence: CACGNAGGGGANQPQHF. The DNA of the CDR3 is TGTGCCTGCGGGAATGCGGGTGGGGGGGGTGCCAATCAGCCCCAGCATTTT.

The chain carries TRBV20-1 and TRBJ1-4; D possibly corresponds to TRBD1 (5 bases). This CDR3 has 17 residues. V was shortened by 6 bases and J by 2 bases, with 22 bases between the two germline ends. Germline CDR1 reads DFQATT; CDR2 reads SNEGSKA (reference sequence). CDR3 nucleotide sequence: TGCAGTGCCGGGGACCACAGGTCGGGCAGGACTAATGAAAAACTGTTTTTT. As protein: CSAGDHRSGRTNEKLFF.

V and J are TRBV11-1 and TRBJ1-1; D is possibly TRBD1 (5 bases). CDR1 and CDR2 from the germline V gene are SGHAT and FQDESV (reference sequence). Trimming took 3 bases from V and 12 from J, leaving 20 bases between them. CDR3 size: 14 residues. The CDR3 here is CASSFYMGEQEPFF. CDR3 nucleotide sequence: TGTGCCAGCAGCTTTTACATGGGGGAACAAGAACCTTTCTTT. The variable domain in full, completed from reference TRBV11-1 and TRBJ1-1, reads EAEVAQSPRYKITEKSQAVAFWCDPISGHATLYWYRQILGQGPELLVQFQDESVVDDSQLPKDRFSAERLKGVDSTLKIQPAELGDSAMYLCASSFYMGEQEPFFGQGTRLTVV.

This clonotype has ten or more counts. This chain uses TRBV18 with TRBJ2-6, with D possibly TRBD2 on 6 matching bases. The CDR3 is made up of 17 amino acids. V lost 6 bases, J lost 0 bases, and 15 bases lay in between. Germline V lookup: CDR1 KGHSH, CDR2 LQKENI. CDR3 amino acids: CASSPPGLGSGANVLTF. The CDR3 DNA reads TGTGCCAGCTCGCCTCCGGGACTGGGCTCTGGGGCCAACGTCCTGACTTTC.

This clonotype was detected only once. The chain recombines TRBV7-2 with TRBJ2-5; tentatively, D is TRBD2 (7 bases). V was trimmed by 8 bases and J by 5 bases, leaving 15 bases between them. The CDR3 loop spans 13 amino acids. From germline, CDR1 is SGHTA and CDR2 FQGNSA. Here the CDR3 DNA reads TGTGCCAGCTGCGGGGGCTTTGGGGAGACCCAGTACTTC. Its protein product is CASCGGFGETQYF.

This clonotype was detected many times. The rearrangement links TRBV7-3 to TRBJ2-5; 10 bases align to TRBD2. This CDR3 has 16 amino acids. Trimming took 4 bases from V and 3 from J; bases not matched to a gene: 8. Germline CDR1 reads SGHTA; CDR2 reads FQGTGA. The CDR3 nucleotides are TGTGCCAGCAGCTCGGGGCCAGCGGGGGGGGAAGAGACCCAGTACTTC. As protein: CASSSGPAGGEETQYF.

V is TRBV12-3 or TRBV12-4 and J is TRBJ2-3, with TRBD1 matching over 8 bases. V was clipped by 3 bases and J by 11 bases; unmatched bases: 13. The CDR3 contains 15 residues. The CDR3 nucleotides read TGTGCCAGCAGTTTGCAGGGGGCAAGGACAGATGTGCAGTATTTT. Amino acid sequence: CASSLQGARTDVQYF.

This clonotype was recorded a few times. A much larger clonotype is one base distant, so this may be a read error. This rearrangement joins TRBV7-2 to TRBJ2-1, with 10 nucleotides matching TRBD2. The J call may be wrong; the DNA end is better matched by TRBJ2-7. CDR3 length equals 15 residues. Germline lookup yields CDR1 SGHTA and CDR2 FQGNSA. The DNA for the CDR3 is TGTGCCAGCAGCCAAGGGACTAGCGCCTACAATGAGCAGTACTTC. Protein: CASSQGTSAYNEQYF.

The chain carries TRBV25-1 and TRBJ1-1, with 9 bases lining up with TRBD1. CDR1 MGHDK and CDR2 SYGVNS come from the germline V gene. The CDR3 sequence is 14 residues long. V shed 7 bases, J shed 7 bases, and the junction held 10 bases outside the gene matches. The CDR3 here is CASIGTGRVSEAFF. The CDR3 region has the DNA TGTGCCAGCATCGGGACAGGGAGGGTTAGTGAAGCTTTCTTT.

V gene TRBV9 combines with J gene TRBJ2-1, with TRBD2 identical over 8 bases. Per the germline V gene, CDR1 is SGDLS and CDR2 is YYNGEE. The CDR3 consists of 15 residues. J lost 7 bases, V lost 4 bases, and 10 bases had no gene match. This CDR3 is CASSPVAGGLNEQFF. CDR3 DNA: TGTGCCAGCAGCCCTGTGGCGGGGGGTTTGAATGAGCAGTTCTTC.

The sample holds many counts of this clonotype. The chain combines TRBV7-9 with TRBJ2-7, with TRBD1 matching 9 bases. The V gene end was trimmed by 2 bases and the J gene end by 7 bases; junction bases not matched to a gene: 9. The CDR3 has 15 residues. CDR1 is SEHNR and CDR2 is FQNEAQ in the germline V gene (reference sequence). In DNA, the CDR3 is TGTGCCAGCAGCTTAAGGGTACAGGGGGCAGGGGAGCAGTACTTC. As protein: CASSLRVQGAGEQYF.

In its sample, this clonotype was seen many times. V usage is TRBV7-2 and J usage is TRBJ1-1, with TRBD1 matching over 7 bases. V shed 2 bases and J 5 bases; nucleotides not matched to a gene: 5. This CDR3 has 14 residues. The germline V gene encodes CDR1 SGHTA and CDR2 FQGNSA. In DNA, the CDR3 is TGTGCCAGCAGCTTAAAACAGGGGCGGACTGAAGCTTTCTTT. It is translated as CASSLKQGRTEAFF.

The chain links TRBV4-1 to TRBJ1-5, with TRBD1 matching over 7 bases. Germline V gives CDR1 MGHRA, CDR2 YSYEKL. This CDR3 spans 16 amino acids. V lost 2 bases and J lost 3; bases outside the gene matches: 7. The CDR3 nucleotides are TGCGCCAGCAGCCAACGACAGGGAGGGACCAATCAGCCCCAGCATTTT. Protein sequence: CASSQRQGGTNQPQHF.